This TCR beta chain was observed in a study of blood T cell repertoires in COVID-19. The V and J ends lost 3 bases and 5 bases respectively, with 10 bases between them. The CDR3 loop spans 13 amino acids. Germline V gene lookup returns CDR1 SEHNR and CDR2 FQNEAQ (reference sequence). Generated by immunoSEQ multiplex PCR, the TCRdb table keeps only in-frame clones and is missing some. The sample has about 280,000 clones, about 90% seen once. The chain recombines TRBV7-9 with TRBJ2-5; TRBD1 might be the D (7 bases). The TCR sequence derives from a woman between 50 and 59 years old who had recovered from COVID-19. The sample consisted of peripheral blood. The CDR3 DNA follows: TGTGCCAGCAGCTTCGCAGGGGGGGAGACCCAGTACTTC. This translates into CASSFAGGETQYF.